This T cell receptor beta chain was recovered during a study of identifying expanded T cells in peripheral blood. Concerning this clone itself: Antigen specificity is unknown.

No infections or other immune events were documented during collection. General study points: Over around two and four weeks, about 15 and 19 clones changed, versus approximately 1.2 between replicates.

Here immunoSEQ multiplex PCR was the method, and the copy in TCRdb shows in-frame clones only, minus some. Here the sample spans around 95,000 clones, approximately 88% being singletons. V was trimmed by 9 bases and J by 0 bases, leaving 18 bases between them. The CDR3 sequence is 16 residues long. Germline loops: CDR1 LNHDA, CDR2 SQIVND (reference sequence). Sequencing was carried out using blood. This receptor was identified in a person between 18 and 69 years old in good health. The V gene is TRBV19, the J gene TRBJ1-3; D is possibly TRBD1 (6 bases). The chain's CDR3 is CASPSGQTSSGNTIYF. Here the CDR3 DNA reads TGTGCCAGCCCATCAGGACAGACGAGCTCTGGAAACACCATATATTTT.